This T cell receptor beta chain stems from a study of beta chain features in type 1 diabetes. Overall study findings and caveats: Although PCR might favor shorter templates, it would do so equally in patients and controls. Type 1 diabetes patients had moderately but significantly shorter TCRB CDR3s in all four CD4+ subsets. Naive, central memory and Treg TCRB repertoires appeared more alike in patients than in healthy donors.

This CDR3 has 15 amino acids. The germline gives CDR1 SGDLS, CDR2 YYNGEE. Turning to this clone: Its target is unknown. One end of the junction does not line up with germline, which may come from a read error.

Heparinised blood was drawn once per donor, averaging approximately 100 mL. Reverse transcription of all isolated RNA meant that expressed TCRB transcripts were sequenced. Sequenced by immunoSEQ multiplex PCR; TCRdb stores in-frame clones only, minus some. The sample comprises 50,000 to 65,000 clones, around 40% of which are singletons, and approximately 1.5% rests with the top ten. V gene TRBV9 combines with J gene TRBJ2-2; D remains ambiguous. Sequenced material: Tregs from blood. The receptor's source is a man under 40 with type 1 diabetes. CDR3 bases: TGTGCCAGCACCTCTTCGCGCGTGAACCCCGGGGAGCTGTTTTTT. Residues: CASTSSRVNPGELFF.